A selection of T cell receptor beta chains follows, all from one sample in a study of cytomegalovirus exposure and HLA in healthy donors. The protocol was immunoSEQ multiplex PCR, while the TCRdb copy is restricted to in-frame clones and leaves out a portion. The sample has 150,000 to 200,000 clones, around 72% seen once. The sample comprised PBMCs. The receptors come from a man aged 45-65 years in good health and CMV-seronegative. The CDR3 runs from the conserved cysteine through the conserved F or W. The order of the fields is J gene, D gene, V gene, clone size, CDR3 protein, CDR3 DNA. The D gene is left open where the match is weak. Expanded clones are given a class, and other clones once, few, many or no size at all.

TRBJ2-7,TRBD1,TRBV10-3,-,CAISEKVGGQGAYEQYF,TGTGCCATCAGTGAGAAAGTAGGGGGACAGGGGGCGTACGAGCAGTACTTC
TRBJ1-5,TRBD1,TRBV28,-,CANTTGQGWDQPQHF,TGTGCCAACACCACTGGACAGGGGTGGGATCAGCCCCAGCATTTT
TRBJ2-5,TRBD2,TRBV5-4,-,CASSFPSGQETQYF,TGTGCCAGCAGCTTCCCTAGCGGACAAGAGACCCAGTACTTC
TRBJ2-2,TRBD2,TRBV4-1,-,CASSQDHSMVIAGGNTGELFF,TGCGCCAGCAGCCAAGATCATAGCATGGTTATAGCGGGGGGGAATACCGGGGAGCTGTTTTTT
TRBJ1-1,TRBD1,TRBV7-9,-,CASSFWTGENTEAFF,TGTGCCAGCAGCTTTTGGACAGGAGAGAACACTGAAGCTTTCTTT
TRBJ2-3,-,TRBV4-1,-,CASSQERWGGTDMQYF,TGCGCCAGCAGCCAAGAGAGGTGGGGGGGCACAGATATGCAGTATTTT
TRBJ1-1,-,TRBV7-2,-,CASSLSGNTEAFF,TGTGCCAGCAGCTTATCGGGGAACACTGAAGCTTTCTTT
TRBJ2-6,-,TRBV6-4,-,CASSDPGGAGANVLTF,TGTGCCAGCAGTGACCCGGGGGGCGCTGGGGCCAACGTCCTGACTTTC
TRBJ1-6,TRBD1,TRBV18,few,CASSRTGENSPLHF,TGTGCCAGCTCACGGACAGGGGAAAATTCACCCCTCCACTTT
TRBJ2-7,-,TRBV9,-,CASSVEDSDEQYF,TGTGCCAGCAGCGTAGAAGATTCGGACGAGCAGTACTTC
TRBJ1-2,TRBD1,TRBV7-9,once,CASSLARSGTGNYGYTF,TGTGCCAGCAGCTTAGCCCGGTCCGGGACAGGGAACTATGGCTACACCTTC
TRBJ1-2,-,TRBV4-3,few,CASSQDEQESNYGYTF,TGCGCCAGCAGCCAAGATGAACAGGAATCTAACTATGGCTACACCTTC
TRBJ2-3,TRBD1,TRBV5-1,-,CASSLGLDRGTDTQYF,TGCGCCAGCAGCTTGGGTCTGGACAGGGGAACAGATACGCAGTATTTT
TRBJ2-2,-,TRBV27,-,CASSHTRTLSGELFF,TGTGCCAGCAGCCATACTAGGACCCTCTCCGGGGAGCTGTTTTTT
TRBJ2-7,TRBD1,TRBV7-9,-,CASSLETGVTYEQYF,TGTGCCAGCAGCTTAGAGACAGGGGTAACCTACGAGCAGTACTTC
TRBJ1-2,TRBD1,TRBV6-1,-,CASSEGSGGYGYTF,TGTGCCAGCAGTGAAGGGTCAGGGGGATATGGCTACACCTTC
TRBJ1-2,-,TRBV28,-,CASSFIARVGYTF,TGTGCCAGCAGTTTTATAGCGAGGGTTGGCTACACCTTC
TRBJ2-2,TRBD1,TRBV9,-,CASSGDRGYTGELFF,TGTGCCAGCAGCGGGGACAGGGGCTACACCGGGGAGCTGTTTTTT
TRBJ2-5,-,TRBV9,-,CASSVDPGRETQYF,TGTGCCAGCAGCGTAGACCCAGGTCGGGAGACCCAGTACTTC
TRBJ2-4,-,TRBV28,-,CASSPPGVGAKNIQYF,TGTGCCAGCAGTCCTCCCGGGGTAGGGGCCAAAAACATTCAGTACTTC
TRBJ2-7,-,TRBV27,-,CASSSLYEQYF,TGTGCCAGCAGTTCCTTGTACGAGCAGTACTTC
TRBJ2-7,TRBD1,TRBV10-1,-,CASRTGGNGEQYF,TGCGCCAGCAGAACAGGGGGGAACGGCGAGCAGTACTTC